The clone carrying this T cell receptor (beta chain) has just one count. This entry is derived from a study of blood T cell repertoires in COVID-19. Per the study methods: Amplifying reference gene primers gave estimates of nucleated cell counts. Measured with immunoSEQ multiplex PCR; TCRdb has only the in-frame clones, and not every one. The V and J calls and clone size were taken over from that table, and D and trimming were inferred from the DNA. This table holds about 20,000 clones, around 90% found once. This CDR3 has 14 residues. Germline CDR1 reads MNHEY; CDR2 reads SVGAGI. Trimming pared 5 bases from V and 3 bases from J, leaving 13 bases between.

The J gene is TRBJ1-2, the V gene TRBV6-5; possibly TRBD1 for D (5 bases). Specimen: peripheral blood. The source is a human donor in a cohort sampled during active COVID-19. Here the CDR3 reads CASSPGQGHYGYTF. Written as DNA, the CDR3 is TGTGCCAGCAGTCCTGGGCAGGGCCACTATGGCTACACCTTC.